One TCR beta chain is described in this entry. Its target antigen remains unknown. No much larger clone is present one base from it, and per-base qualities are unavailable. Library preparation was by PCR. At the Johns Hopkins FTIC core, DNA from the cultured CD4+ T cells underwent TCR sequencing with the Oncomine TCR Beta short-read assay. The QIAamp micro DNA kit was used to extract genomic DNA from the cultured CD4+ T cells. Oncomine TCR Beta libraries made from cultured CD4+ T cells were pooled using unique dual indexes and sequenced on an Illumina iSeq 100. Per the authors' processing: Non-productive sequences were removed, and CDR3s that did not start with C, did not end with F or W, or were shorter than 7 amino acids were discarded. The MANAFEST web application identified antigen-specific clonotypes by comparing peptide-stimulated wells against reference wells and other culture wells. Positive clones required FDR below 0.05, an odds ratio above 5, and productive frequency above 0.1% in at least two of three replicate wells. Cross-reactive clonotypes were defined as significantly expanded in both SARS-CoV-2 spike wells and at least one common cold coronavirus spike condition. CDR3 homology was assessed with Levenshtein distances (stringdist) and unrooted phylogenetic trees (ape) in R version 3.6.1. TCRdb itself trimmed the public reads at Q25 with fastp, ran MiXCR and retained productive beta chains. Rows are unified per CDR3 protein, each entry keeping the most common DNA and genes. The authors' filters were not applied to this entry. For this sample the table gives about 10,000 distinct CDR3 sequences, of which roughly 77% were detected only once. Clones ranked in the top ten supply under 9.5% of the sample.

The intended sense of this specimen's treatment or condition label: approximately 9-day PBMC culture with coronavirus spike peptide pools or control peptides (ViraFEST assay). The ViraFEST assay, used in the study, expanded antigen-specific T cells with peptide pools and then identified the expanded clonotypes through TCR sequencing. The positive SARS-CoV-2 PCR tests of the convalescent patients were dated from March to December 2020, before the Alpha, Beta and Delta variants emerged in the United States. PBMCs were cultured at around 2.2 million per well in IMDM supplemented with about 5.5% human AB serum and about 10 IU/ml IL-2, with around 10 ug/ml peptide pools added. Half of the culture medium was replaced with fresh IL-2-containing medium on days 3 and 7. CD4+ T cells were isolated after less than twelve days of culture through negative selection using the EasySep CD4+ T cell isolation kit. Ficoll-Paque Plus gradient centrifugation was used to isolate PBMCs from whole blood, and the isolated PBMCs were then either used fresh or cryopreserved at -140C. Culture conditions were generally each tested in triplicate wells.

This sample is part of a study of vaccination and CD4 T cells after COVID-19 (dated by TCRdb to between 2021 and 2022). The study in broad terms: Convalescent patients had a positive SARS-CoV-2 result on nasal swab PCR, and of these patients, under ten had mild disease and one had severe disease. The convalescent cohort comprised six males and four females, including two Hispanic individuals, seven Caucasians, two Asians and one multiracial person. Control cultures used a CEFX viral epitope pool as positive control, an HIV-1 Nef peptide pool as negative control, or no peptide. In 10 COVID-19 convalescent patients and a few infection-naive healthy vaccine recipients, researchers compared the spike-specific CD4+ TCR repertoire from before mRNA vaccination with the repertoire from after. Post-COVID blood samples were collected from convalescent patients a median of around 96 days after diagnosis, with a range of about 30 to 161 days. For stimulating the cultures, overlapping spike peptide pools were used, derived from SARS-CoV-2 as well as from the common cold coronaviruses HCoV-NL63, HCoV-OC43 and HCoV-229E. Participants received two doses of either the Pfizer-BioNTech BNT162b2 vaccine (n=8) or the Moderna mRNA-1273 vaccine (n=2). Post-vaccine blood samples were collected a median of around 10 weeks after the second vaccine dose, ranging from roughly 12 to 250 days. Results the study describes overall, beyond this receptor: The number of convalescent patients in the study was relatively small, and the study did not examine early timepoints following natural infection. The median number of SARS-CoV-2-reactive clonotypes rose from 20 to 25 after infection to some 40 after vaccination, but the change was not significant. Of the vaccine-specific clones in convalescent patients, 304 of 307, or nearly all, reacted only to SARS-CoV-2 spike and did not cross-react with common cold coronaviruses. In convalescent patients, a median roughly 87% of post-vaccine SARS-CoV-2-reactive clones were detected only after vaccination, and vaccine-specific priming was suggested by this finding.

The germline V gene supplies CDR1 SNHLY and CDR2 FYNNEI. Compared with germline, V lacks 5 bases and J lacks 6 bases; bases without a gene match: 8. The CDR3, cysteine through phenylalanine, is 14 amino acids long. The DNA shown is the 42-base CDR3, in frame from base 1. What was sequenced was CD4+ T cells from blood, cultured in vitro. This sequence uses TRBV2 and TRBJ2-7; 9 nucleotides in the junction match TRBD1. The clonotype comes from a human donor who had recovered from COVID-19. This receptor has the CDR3 CASSPWTGEGEQYF. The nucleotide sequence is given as TGTGCCAGCAGTCCTTGGACAGGGGAAGGCGAGCAGTACTTC.